The present T cell receptor (beta chain) was sequenced within a study of fetal regulatory T cell absence and autoimmunity (dated by TCRdb to about 2017). A note on the overall study: Autoimmunity of the exocrine pancreas was seen in the IPEX patients even though clinical diabetes was absent.

In regard to this clone: This clone's antigen is unknown. Per-base quality was not reported, and no clone a single base away is much larger than it.

Beyond this particular receptor, the publication reports: The oligoclonal enrichment was interpreted as support for antigen-driven autoimmunity occurring in the pancreas before birth in IPEX syndrome. The TCR compartment showed significant oligoclonal enrichment in pancreas versus cord blood, with some top clones over 100-fold enriched. Cord blood and pancreas had broadly similar TRB gene family usage, resembling published neonatal and adult repertoires.

From cysteine to phenylalanine, the CDR3 is 15 amino acids long. Only CDR3 DNA is held: 45 bases, read in frame from base 1. CDR1 and CDR2 were assigned from the germline V gene as SQVTM and ANQGSEA. Deletion took 4 bases off V and 0 bases off J, with a span of 13 bases between the germline ends. Amplification and barcoding of TCRbeta CDR3 regions were carried out by two-step multiplex PCR on the immunoSEQ human TCRbeta survey platform. Sequencing of the libraries was done on Illumina instruments, and IgH was sequenced in parallel from the same samples. The study's own analysis went as follows. To remove PCR and sequencing errors, raw reads were filtered against IMGT V, D, J definitions and grouped with a nearest-neighbor algorithm. Clones were defined as identical nucleotide sequences, and differential abundance between tissues was assessed by per-clone Fisher exact tests with a pFDR threshold of p<0.01. A minimum inclusion filter of 10 in either sample excluded clones with frequencies too low for statistical inference. Pairwise clonal comparisons used the immunoSEQ Analyzer, and gene family usage was assessed with IMGT tools. TCRdb stores this immuneACCESS table with in-frame sequences only. Part of the clones is absent; in the studies checked, under half of the shortfall reflects unresolved V genes, and no reason is known for the rest. V and J calls and clone size are copied from that table; D and trimming were computed from the DNA. The sample includes 95,000 to 100,000 clones, with 60% to 80% observed a single time. Together, the top ten hold 2% of the sample.

For repertoire sequencing, genomic DNA was processed from frozen pancreas tissue. Genomic DNA, 2-3 ug, was extracted from umbilical cord blood or frozen pancreas using the DNeasy Blood and Tissue Kit. The clonotype was recovered from a male donor with IPEX syndrome. The rearrangement combines TRBV29-1 with TRBJ2-1; TRBD2 could be the D gene, as 6 bases match. Material: pancreas tissue. The CDR3 reads as follows: CSVGGVGFSYNEQFF. The nucleotide sequence is given as TGCAGCGTTGGGGGGGTTGGCTTCTCCTACAATGAGCAGTTCTTC.